Listed below are T cell receptor beta chains from one sample, sequenced in a study of CD8+ T cells in alopecia areata. Method: immunoSEQ multiplex PCR; TCRdb's copy keeps in-frame clones and lacks some. The data contain approximately 220,000 clones, roughly two fifths of them seen just once; the ten biggest clones take up 0.4% to 0.55%. The sample here was CD4+ T cells sorted from blood, taken between weeks 30 and 35, from a patient treated with tofacitinib. These receptors were collected from a human donor with alopecia areata. The CDR3 runs from the conserved cysteine through the conserved F or W. D genes are given only for firm matches. Clone size is stated in some rows and not others, as once, few, many or a class when expanded.

CDR3 protein: CASSLGVVGRAGNTIYF
CDR3 DNA: TGTGCCAGCAGCTTAGGGGTGGTGGGGCGCGCTGGAAACACCATATATTTT
clone size: NA
J gene: TRBJ1-3
D gene: NA
V gene: TRBV7-8

CDR3 protein: CASTRSGSQDHEQYF
CDR3 DNA: TGCGCCAGCACCCGCTCAGGGAGCCAAGACCACGAGCAGTACTTC
clone size: few
J gene: TRBJ2-7
D gene: NA
V gene: TRBV5-1

CDR3 protein: CASSTGTGADYGYTF
CDR3 DNA: TGTGCCAGCAGCACCGGGACAGGGGCCGATTATGGCTACACCTTC
clone size: many
J gene: TRBJ1-2
D gene: TRBD1
V gene: TRBV7-9

CDR3 protein: CASGGWGFGEQFF
CDR3 DNA: TGTGCCAGTGGAGGGTGGGGTTTTGGTGAGCAGTTCTTC
clone size: few
J gene: TRBJ2-1
D gene: NA
V gene: TRBV19

CDR3 protein: CSVEGRGRLENEQYF
CDR3 DNA: TGCAGCGTTGAAGGGCGCGGGAGACTCGAGAACGAGCAGTACTTC
clone size: NA
J gene: TRBJ2-7
D gene: TRBD2
V gene: TRBV29-1

CDR3 protein: CASSLAGYGFEAFF
CDR3 DNA: TGCGCCAGCAGCTTGGCCGGGTATGGTTTTGAAGCTTTCTTT
clone size: few
J gene: TRBJ1-1
D gene: NA
V gene: TRBV5-1

CDR3 protein: CSVGIDGKLFF
CDR3 DNA: TGCAGCGTTGGGATAGATGGAAAACTGTTTTTT
clone size: few
J gene: TRBJ1-4
D gene: NA
V gene: TRBV29-1

CDR3 protein: CAIRRDRDSDGYTF
CDR3 DNA: TGTGCCATTAGGAGGGACAGGGATTCGGATGGCTACACCTTC
clone size: NA
J gene: TRBJ1-2
D gene: TRBD1
V gene: TRBV7-9

CDR3 protein: CASSSIVNEQFF
CDR3 DNA: TGTGCCAGCAGTTCCATAGTCAATGAGCAGTTCTTC
clone size: NA
J gene: TRBJ2-1
D gene: NA
V gene: TRBV6-6

CDR3 protein: CASSYFPTELYGYTF
CDR3 DNA: TGTGCCAGCAGTTACTTCCCGACAGAGCTCTATGGCTACACCTTC
clone size: NA
J gene: TRBJ1-2
D gene: NA
V gene: TRBV6-5

CDR3 protein: CASSSFLAPLHF
CDR3 DNA: TGTGCCAGCAGTAGCTTTCTGGCACCCCTCCACTTT
clone size: few
J gene: TRBJ1-6
D gene: NA
V gene: TRBV6-1

CDR3 protein: CASSLRPSEATQYF
CDR3 DNA: TGTGCCAGCAGCTTAAGACCATCCGAGGCGACCCAGTACTTC
clone size: NA
J gene: TRBJ2-5
D gene: NA
V gene: TRBV7-2

CDR3 protein: CASSAQDRAGANVLTF
CDR3 DNA: TGTGCCAGCAGTGCCCAAGACAGGGCTGGGGCCAACGTCCTGACTTTC
clone size: NA
J gene: TRBJ2-6
D gene: TRBD1
V gene: TRBV6-1

CDR3 protein: CASSPGPSGANVLTF
CDR3 DNA: TGTGCCAGCTCACCAGGTCCCTCTGGGGCCAACGTCCTGACTTTC
clone size: few
J gene: TRBJ2-6
D gene: NA
V gene: TRBV18

CDR3 protein: CASSYSLQLIYEQYF
CDR3 DNA: TGTGCCAGCAGTTACTCGCTCCAGCTTATCTACGAGCAGTACTTC
clone size: NA
J gene: TRBJ2-7
D gene: NA
V gene: TRBV6-5

CDR3 protein: CASSSAGGGTYEQYF
CDR3 DNA: TGTGCCAGCAGTTCGGCCGGCGGGGGAACCTACGAGCAGTACTTC
clone size: NA
J gene: TRBJ2-7
D gene: TRBD2
V gene: TRBV6-5

CDR3 protein: CASSSKTGSNYGYTF
CDR3 DNA: TGTGCCAGCAGCTCCAAAACAGGGAGCAACTATGGCTACACCTTC
clone size: NA
J gene: TRBJ1-2
D gene: NA
V gene: TRBV5-4

CDR3 protein: CASSSQGEGGSPLHF
CDR3 DNA: TGTGCCAGCAGCTCACAGGGGGAAGGAGGCTCACCCCTCCACTTT
clone size: NA
J gene: TRBJ1-6
D gene: TRBD1
V gene: TRBV7-3

CDR3 protein: CASSPQGNTIYF
CDR3 DNA: TGTGCCAGCAGCCCCCAAGGAAACACCATATATTTT
clone size: NA
J gene: TRBJ1-3
D gene: NA
V gene: TRBV6-6

CDR3 protein: CASRPPDRRESYNEQFF
CDR3 DNA: TGCGCCAGCAGACCACCCGACAGGAGAGAAAGCTACAATGAGCAGTTCTTC
clone size: NA
J gene: TRBJ2-1
D gene: NA
V gene: TRBV5-1

CDR3 protein: CASSPYLTGLNQPQHF
CDR3 DNA: TGTGCCAGCAGTCCCTACCTGACAGGGTTGAATCAGCCCCAGCATTTT
clone size: few
J gene: TRBJ1-5
D gene: TRBD1
V gene: TRBV27

CDR3 protein: CASSRGTVPNNEQFF
CDR3 DNA: TGTGCCAGCAGTAGAGGGACCGTCCCCAACAATGAGCAGTTCTTC
clone size: few
J gene: TRBJ2-1
D gene: NA
V gene: TRBV6-1

CDR3 protein: CSVDKGIGYTF
CDR3 DNA: TGCAGCGTTGATAAGGGGATTGGCTACACCTTC
clone size: NA
J gene: TRBJ1-2
D gene: NA
V gene: TRBV29-1

CDR3 protein: CASTNSPMGGSGYTF
CDR3 DNA: TGTGCCAGCACCAACTCACCCATGGGGGGCTCTGGCTACACCTTC
clone size: NA
J gene: TRBJ1-2
D gene: NA
V gene: TRBV28

CDR3 protein: CASGRTGAVTGELFF
CDR3 DNA: TGTGCCAGCGGACGGACAGGGGCCGTCACCGGGGAGCTGTTTTTT
clone size: NA
J gene: TRBJ2-2
D gene: TRBD1
V gene: TRBV9

CDR3 protein: CRVEGGTEAFF
CDR3 DNA: TGCAGAGTTGAGGGGGGCACTGAAGCTTTCTTT
clone size: NA
J gene: TRBJ1-1
D gene: NA
V gene: TRBV29-1